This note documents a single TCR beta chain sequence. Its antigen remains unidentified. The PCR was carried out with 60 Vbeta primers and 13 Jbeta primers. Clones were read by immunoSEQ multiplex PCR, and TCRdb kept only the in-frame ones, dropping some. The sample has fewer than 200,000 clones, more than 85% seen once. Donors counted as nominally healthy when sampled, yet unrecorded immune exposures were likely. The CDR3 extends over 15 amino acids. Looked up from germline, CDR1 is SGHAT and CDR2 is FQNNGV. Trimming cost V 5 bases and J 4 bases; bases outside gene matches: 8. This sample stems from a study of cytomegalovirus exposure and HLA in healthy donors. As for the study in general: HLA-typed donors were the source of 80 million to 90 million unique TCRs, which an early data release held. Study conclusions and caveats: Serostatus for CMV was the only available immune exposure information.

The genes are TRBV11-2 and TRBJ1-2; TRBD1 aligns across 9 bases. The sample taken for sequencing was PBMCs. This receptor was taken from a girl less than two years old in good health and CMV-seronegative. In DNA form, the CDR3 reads TGTGCCAGCAGCCAAGCTCGGGACAGGGCCTATGGCTACACCTTC. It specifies CASSQARDRAYGYTF.